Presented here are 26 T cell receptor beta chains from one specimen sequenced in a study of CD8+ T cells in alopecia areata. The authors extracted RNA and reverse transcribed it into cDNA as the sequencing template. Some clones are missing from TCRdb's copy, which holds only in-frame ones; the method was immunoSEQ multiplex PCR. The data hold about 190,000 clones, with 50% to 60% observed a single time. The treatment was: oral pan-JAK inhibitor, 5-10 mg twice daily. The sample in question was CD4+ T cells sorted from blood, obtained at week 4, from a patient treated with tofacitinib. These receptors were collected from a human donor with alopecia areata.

CDR3 residues: CASSLTGGSQFF. CDR3 coding DNA: TGTGCCAGCAGCCTAACAGGGGGGTCGCAGTTCTTC. This rearrangement joins TRBV7-2 to TRBJ2-1; 8 bases match TRBD1. V shed 5 bases and J 12 bases; nucleotides not matched to a gene: 6. Germline-derived CDR1 and CDR2 are SGHTA and FQGNSA. The CDR3 length is 12 residues.

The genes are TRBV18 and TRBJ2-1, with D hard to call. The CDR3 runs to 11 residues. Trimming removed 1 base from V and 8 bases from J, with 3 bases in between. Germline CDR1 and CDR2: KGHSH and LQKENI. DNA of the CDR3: TGTGCCAGCTCACCACGTGATGAGCAGTTCTTC. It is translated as CASSPRDEQFF. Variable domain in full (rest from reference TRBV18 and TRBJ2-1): NAGVMQNPRHLVRRRGQEARLRCSPMKGHSHVYWYRQLPEEGLKFMVYLQKENIIDESGMPKERFSAEFPKEGPSILRIQQVVRGDSAAYFCASSPRDEQFFGPGTRLTVL.

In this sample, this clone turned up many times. The CDR3 nucleotides are TGTGCCAGCAGCCCAGCCGGCACAGATACGCAGTATTTT. This encodes CASSPAGTDTQYF. The V gene is TRBV7-2, the J gene TRBJ2-3, with no clear D. The CDR3 spans 13 residues. Trimming shortened V by 5 bases and J by 1 base, and 7 bases separated the two germline ends. In germline, CDR1 is SGHTA, CDR2 FQGNSA.

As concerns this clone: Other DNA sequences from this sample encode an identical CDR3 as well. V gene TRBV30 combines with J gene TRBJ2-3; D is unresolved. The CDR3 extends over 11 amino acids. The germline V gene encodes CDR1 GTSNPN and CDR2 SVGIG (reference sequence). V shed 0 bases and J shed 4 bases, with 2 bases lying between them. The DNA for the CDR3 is TGTGCCTGGAGTGTATCAGATACGCAGTATTTT. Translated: CAWSVSDTQYF. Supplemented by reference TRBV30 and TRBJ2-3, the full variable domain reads SQTIHQWPATLVQPVGSPLSLECTVEGTSNPNLYWYRQAAGRGLQLLFYSVGIGQISSEVPQNLSASRPQDRQFILSSKKLLLSDSGFYLCAWSVSDTQYFGPGTRLTVL.

CDR3 amino acids: CASSVSAGGLLGYGYTF. The CDR3, as DNA: TGTGCCAGCAGTGTATCGGCAGGGGGCCTTCTCGGGTATGGCTACACCTTC. The gene calls are TRBV25-1 and TRBJ1-2; 8 bases agree with TRBD1. The J segment lost 5 bases and the V segment lost 4 bases, leaving 15 bases of the junction unmatched. Germline-derived CDR1 and CDR2 are MGHDK and SYGVNS. There are 17 residues in the CDR3.

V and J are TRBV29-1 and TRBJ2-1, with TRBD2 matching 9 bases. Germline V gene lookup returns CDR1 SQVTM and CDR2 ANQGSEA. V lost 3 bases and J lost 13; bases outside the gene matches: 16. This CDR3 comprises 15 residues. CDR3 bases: TGCAGCGTTGATGCGCTTAGCGGGAGCCAGCTTAATCAGTTCTTC. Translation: CSVDALSGSQLNQFF.

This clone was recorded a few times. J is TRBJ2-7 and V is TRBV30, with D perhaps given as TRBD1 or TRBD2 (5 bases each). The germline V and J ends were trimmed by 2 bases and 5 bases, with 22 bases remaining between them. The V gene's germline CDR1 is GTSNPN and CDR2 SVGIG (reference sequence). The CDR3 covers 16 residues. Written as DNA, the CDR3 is TGTGCCTGGAGTCCCGGGACCAACCTTCGGGGCGACGAGCAGTACTTC. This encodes CAWSPGTNLRGDEQYF. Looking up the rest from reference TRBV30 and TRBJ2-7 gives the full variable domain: SQTIHQWPATLVQPVGSPLSLECTVEGTSNPNLYWYRQAAGRGLQLLFYSVGIGQISSEVPQNLSASRPQDRQFILSSKKLLLSDSGFYLCAWSPGTNLRGDEQYFGPGTRLTVT.

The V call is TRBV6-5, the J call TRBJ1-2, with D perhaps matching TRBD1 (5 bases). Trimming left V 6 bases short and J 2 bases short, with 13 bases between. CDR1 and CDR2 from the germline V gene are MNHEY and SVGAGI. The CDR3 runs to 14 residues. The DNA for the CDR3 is TGTGCCAGCAGCGATCCGGGGGGGAACTATGGCTACACCTTC. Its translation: CASSDPGGNYGYTF.

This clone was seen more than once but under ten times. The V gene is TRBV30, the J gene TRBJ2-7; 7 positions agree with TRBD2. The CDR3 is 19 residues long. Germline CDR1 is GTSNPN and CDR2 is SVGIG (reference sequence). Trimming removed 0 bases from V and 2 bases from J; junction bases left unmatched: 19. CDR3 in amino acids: CAWSVSEAGGSSVTYEQYF. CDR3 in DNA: TGTGCCTGGAGTGTATCGGAGGCGGGCGGGAGTTCCGTCACCTACGAGCAGTACTTC.

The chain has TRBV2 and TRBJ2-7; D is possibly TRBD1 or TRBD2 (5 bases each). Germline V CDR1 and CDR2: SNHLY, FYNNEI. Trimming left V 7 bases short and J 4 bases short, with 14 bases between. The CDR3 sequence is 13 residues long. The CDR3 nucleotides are TGTGCCAGCAATGCCGGGGCCAATTACGAGCAGTACTTC. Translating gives CASNAGANYEQYF. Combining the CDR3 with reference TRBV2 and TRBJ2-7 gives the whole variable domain EPEVTQTPSHQVTQMGQEVILRCVPISNHLYFYWYRQILGQKVEFLVSFYNNEISEKSEIFDDQFSVERPDGSNFTLKIRSTKLEDSAMYFCASNAGANYEQYFGPGTRLTVT.

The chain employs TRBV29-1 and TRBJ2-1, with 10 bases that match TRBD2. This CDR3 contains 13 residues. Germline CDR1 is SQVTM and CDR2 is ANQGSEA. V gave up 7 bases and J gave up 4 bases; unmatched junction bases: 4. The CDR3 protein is CSGGGLAYNEQFF. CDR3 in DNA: TGCAGCGGGGGGGGACTAGCGTACAATGAGCAGTTCTTC.

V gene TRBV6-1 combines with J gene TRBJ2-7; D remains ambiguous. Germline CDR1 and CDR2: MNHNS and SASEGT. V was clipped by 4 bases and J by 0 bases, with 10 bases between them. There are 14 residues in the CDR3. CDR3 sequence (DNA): TGTGCCAGCAGTGGGAACCCCCTCTCCTACGAGCAGTACTTC. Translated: CASSGNPLSYEQYF.

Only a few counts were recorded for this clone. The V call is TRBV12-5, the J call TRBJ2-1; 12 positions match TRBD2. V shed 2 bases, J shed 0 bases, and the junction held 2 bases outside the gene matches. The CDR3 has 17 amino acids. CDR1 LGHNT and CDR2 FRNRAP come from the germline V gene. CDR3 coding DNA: TGTGCTAGTGGTTTGACTAGCGGGAGGAGCTCCTACAATGAGCAGTTCTTC. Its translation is CASGLTSGRSSYNEQFF. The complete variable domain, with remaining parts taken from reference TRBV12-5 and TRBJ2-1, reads DARVTQTPRHKVTEMGQEVTMRCQPILGHNTVFWYRQTMMQGLELLAYFRNRAPLDDSGMPKDRFSAEMPDATLATLKIQPSEPRDSAVYFCASGLTSGRSSYNEQFFGPGTRLTVL.

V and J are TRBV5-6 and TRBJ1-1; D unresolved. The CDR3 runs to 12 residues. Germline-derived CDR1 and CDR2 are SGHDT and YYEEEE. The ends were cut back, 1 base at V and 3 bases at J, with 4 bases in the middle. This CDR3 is CASSLTHTEAFF. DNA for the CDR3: TGTGCCAGCAGCTTGACCCACACTGAAGCTTTCTTT.

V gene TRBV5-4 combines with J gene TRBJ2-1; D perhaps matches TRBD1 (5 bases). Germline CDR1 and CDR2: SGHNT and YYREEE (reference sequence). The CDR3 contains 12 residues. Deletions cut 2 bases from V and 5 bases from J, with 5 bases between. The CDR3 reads CASSLGDNEQFF. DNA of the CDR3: TGTGCCAGCAGCTTAGGGGACAATGAGCAGTTCTTC. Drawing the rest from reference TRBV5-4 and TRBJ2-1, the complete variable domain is ETGVTQSPTHLIKTRGQQVTLRCSSQSGHNTVSWYQQALGQGPQFIFQYYREEENGRGNFPPRFSGLQFPNYSSELNVNALELDDSALYLCASSLGDNEQFFGPGTRLTVL.

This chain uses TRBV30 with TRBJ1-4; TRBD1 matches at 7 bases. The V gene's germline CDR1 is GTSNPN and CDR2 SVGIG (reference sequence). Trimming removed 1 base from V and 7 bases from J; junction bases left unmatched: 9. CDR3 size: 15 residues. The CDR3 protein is CAWSELPGQREKLFF. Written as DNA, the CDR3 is TGTGCCTGGAGTGAGTTGCCGGGACAGCGTGAAAAACTGTTTTTT.

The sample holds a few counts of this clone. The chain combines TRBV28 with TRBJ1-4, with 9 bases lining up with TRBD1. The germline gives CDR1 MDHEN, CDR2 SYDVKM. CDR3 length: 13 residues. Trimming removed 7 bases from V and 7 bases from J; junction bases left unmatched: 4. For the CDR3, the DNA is TGTGCCAGCACGTGGGACAGGGTTGAAAAACTGTTTTTT. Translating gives CASTWDRVEKLFF.

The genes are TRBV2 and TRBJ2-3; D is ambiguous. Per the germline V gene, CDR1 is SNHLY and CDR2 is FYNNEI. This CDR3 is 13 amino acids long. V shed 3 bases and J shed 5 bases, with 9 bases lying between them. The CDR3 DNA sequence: TGTGCCAGCAGTGAGGGTCCAGGAGATACGCAGTATTTT. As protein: CASSEGPGDTQYF.

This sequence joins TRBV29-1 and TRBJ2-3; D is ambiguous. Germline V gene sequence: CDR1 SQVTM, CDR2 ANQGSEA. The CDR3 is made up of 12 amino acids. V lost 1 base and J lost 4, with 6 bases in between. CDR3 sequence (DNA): TGCAGCGTTGAAGCGGGCCCAGATACGCAGTATTTT. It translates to CSVEAGPDTQYF.

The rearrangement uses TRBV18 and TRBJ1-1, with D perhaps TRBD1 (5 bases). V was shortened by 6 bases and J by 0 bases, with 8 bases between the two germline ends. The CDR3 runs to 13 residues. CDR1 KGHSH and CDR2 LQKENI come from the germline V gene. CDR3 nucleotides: TGTGCCAGCTCCGGACAAATGAACACTGAAGCTTTCTTT. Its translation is CASSGQMNTEAFF.

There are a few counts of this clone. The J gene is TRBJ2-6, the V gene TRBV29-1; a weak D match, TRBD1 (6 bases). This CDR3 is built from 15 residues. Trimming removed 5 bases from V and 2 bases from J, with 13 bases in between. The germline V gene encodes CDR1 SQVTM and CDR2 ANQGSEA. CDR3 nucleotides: TGCAGCGTTAGACCCCAGGGGACTGGGGCCAACGTCCTGACTTTC. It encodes CSVRPQGTGANVLTF.

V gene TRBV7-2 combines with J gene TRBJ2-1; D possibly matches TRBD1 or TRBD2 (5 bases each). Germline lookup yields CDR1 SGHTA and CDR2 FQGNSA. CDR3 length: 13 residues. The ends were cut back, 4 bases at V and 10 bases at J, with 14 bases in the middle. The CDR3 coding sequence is TGTGCCAGCAGCTCCGAGGGGTTCGGCGAGCAGTTCTTC. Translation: CASSSEGFGEQFF.

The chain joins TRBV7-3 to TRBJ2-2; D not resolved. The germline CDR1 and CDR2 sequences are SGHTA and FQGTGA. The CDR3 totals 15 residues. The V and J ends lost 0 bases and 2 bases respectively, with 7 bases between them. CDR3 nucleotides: TGTGCCAGCAGCTTAACGACCCGTAACACCGGGGAGCTGTTTTTT. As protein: CASSLTTRNTGELFF.

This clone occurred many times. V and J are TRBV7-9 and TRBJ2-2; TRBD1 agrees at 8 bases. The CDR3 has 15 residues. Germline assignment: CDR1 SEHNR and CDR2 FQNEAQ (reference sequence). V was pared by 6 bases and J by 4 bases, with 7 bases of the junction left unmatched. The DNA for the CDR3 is TGTGCCAGCAGATACCAGGGACAGGCCACCGGGGAGCTGTTTTTT. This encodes CASRYQGQATGELFF.

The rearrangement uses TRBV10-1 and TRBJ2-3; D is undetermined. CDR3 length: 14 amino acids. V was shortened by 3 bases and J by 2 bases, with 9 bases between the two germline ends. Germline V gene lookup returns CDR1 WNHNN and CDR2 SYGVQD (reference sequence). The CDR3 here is CASSEEWNTDTQYF. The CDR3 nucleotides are TGCGCCAGCAGTGAAGAGTGGAACACAGATACGCAGTATTTT.

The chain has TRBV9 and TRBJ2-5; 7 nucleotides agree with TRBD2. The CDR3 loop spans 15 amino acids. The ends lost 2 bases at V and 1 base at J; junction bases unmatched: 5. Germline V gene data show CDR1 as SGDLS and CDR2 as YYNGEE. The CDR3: CASSVSIAGQETQYF. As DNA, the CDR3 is TGTGCCAGCAGCGTCTCAATAGCGGGCCAAGAGACCCAGTACTTC.